Listed here is a single T cell receptor (beta chain). In germline, CDR1 is SGHDT, CDR2 YYEEEE. The CDR3 runs 15 residues. The V and J ends lost 6 bases and 4 bases respectively, with 19 bases between them. Per sample, a minimum of 6 million PBMCs were isolated. Total RNA extracted from each sample amounted to at least 6 micrograms. The sample belongs to a study of blood T cells in healthy people across ages. Primers used in a second PCR of roughly 7 to 12 cycles were a sample-barcoded 5' primer and a J-beta primer mix. TCRdb processed the 5' RACE reads anew with MiXCR; each CDR3 protein has one entry. The data show around 1,000,000 distinct CDR3 sequences, approximately 26% seen once. This same sample was also taken into another study, of T cells of mothers and their children. As that study records: Thymic selection molds TCR recombination products alike in related and unrelated pairs. Slightly higher but non-significant overlap marked related mother-child pairs versus unrelated pairs.

Sequenced material: blood. The clonotype was recovered from a girl aged 2 to 10 in good health. V and J are TRBV5-6 and TRBJ2-5; D gene ambiguous. The chain's CDR3 is CASILWAGKLETQYF. In DNA, the CDR3 is TGTGCCAGCATCCTTTGGGCAGGCAAGTTAGAGACCCAGTACTTC.